Given below is one T cell receptor (beta chain) in context. The data belong to a study of T cell changes during pregnancy in multiple sclerosis. The germline V and J ends were trimmed by 1 base and 2 bases, with 14 bases remaining between them. The CDR3 is 16 amino acids. From germline, CDR1 is SGHVS and CDR2 FNYEAQ. Measured with immunoSEQ multiplex PCR; TCRdb has only the in-frame clones, and not every one. Seen here are 84,000 or so clones, about 94% observed once, and the top ten hold roughly 2.5%. The specimen was peripheral blood, collected in the third trimester of pregnancy. V and J are TRBV7-6 and TRBJ1-2, with D tentatively TRBD1 (6 bases). The origin of this receptor is a female donor with multiple sclerosis, enrolled in a pregnancy study. CDR3 nucleotides: TGTGCCAGCAGCTTAGGGCGGGGGGCAGGAAACTATGGCTACACCTTC. This gives the protein CASSLGRGAGNYGYTF.